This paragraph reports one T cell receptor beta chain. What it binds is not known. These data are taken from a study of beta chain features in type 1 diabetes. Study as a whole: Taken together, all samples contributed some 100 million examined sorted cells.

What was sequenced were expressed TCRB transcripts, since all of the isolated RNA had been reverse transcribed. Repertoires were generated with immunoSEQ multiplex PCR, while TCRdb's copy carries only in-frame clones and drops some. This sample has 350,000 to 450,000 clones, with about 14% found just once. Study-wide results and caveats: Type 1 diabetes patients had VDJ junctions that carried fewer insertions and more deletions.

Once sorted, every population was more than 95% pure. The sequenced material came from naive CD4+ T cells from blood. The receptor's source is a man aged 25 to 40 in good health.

For the CDR3, the DNA is TGTGCCAGCAGCTTGGTGGTGTCCAAAAACATTCAGTACTTC. Protein sequence: CASSLVVSKNIQYF. The chain links TRBV5-6 to TRBJ2-4; D is undetermined. Looked up from germline, CDR1 is SGHDT and CDR2 is YYEEEE. Trimming cost V 0 bases and J 2 bases, with 6 bases left between them. CDR3 length: 14 residues.